This is a list of T cell receptor beta chains from one sample in a study of T cell repertoires in cytomegalovirus infection. One entry per CDR3 protein results from TCRdb running MiXCR on the reads. The table has fewer than 550,000 distinct CDR3 sequences, 26% seen once. The material sequenced was PBMCs. The receptor set was obtained from a human donor in good health (CMV status not recorded). Some clones in this sample may be carry-over from other donors' samples. The CDR3 runs from the conserved cysteine through the conserved F or W. D genes are given only for firm matches. Rows give clone size only sometimes, using once, few, many, or a class for an expanded clone.

>TRBJ1-2|NA|TRBV7-6|TRBD1
CASSFRDRENTYGYTF
TGTGCCAGCAGCTTCCGGGACAGGGAAAATACCTATGGCTACACCTTC
>TRBJ1-2|NA|TRBV28|NA
CASIQGTQNYGYTF
TGTGCCAGCATCCAGGGGACCCAAAACTATGGCTACACCTTC
>TRBJ1-2|few|TRBV12-5|NA
CASGSGEGESTTF
TGTGCTAGTGGTTCGGGGGAGGGGGAGTCGACGACCTTC
>TRBJ1-5|once|TRBV19|NA
CASTAMGGRNQPQHF
TGTGCCAGCACGGCCATGGGGGGCCGCAATCAGCCCCAGCATTTT
>TRBJ2-2|few|TRBV6-2/TRBV6-3|NA
CASSYSRQATGELFF
TGTGCCAGCAGTTACTCGAGACAGGCCACCGGGGAGCTGTTTTTT
>TRBJ2-1|few|TRBV7-9|TRBD1
CASSLVLGQAYNEQFF
TGTGCCAGCAGCTTAGTTTTGGGACAGGCATACAATGAGCAGTTCTTC
>TRBJ2-2|NA|TRBV12-3/TRBV12-4|NA
CASSFRMGTGELFF
TGTGCCAGCAGCTTCCGAATGGGGACCGGGGAGCTGTTTTTT
>TRBJ1-5|NA|TRBV6-6|NA
CASSFIGTRSPQPQHF
TGTGCCAGCAGTTTCATCGGGACGAGGTCGCCTCAGCCCCAGCATTTT
>TRBJ2-7|many|TRBV7-8|NA
CASSLSLTGYYEQYF
TGTGCCAGCAGCTTATCCCTCACAGGGTACTACGAGCAGTACTTC
>TRBJ1-5|NA|TRBV6-6|NA
CASKPTVGGNQPQHF
TGTGCCAGCAAACCCACCGTGGGGGGCAATCAGCCCCAGCATTTT
>TRBJ2-2|many|TRBV6-2/TRBV6-3|NA
CASRGGGFSGELFF
TGTGCCAGCCGTGGCGGAGGGTTTTCGGGGGAGCTGTTTTTT
>TRBJ1-5|few|TRBV4-1|NA
CASSQPSSNQPQHF
TGCGCCAGCAGCCAGCCGTCCAGCAATCAGCCCCAGCATTTT
>TRBJ1-1|few|TRBV6-2/TRBV6-3|NA
CASSYYQVEAFF
TGTGCCAGCAGTTACTATCAGGTTGAAGCTTTCTTT
>TRBJ1-2|NA|TRBV7-6|NA
CASSPIFVLEADYGYTF
TGTGCCAGCAGCCCTATTTTTGTCCTTGAGGCGGACTATGGCTACACCTTC
>TRBJ2-1|NA|TRBV24-1|NA
CATRSWGVENEQFF
TGTGCCACCCGCTCGTGGGGCGTTGAGAATGAGCAGTTCTTC
>TRBJ2-7|NA|TRBV20-1|TRBD2
CSARVPGARGGEQYF
TGCAGTGCTAGAGTCCCGGGGGCCCGGGGGGGCGAGCAGTACTTC
>TRBJ1-2|NA|TRBV4-3|TRBD1
CASSQDPGQGAGGYTF
TGCGCCAGCAGCCAAGATCCCGGACAGGGGGCGGGAGGCTACACCTTC
>TRBJ2-1|NA|TRBV7-2|NA
CASSSANEQFF
TGTGCCAGCAGTTCAGCCAATGAGCAGTTCTTC
>TRBJ2-1|few|TRBV7-2|NA
CASSLGTTLNNEQFF
TGTGCCAGCAGCTTAGGGACAACCCTCAACAATGAGCAGTTCTTC
>TRBJ1-2|few|TRBV27|NA
CASSPTVAGRYGYTF
TGTGCCAGCAGCCCTACCGTAGCGGGGAGATATGGCTACACCTTC
>TRBJ2-3|NA|TRBV2|NA
CASNEAPGDTQYF
TGTGCCAGCAATGAGGCACCAGGAGATACGCAGTATTTT
>TRBJ1-4|few|TRBV6-1|NA
CASSENRSPEKLFF
TGTGCCAGCAGTGAAAACCGCTCCCCTGAAAAACTGTTTTTT
>TRBJ1-4|NA|TRBV12-3/TRBV12-4|NA
CASSAGEKLFF
TGTGCCAGCAGCGCCGGTGAAAAACTGTTTTTT
>TRBJ1-4|NA|TRBV7-9|NA
CASSLVGQKLFF
TGTGCCAGCAGCTTAGTGGGCCAAAAACTGTTTTTT
>TRBJ2-7|NA|TRBV4-3|NA
CASSQVLAPSSYEQYF
TGCGCCAGCAGCCAAGTTCTAGCGCCAAGCTCCTACGAGCAGTACTTC
>TRBJ2-2|NA|TRBV11-3|TRBD2
CASSSAGRPGELFF
TGTGCCAGCAGCTCAGCGGGGAGACCCGGGGAGCTGTTTTTT
>TRBJ2-7|NA|TRBV28|TRBD1
CASSRQEFGTGYYEQYF
TGTGCCAGCAGTCGCCAGGAGTTCGGGACAGGGTACTACGAGCAGTACTTC
>TRBJ2-5|few|TRBV20-1|TRBD2
CSAAGAPSGRPQETQYF
TGCAGTGCCGCGGGGGCCCCTAGCGGGAGGCCCCAAGAGACCCAGTACTTC
>TRBJ1-4|NA|TRBV5-5|TRBD1
CASSPGQLNEKLFF
TGTGCCAGCAGCCCGGGACAGCTTAATGAAAAACTGTTTTTT
>TRBJ2-3|NA|TRBV7-9|TRBD2
CASSPYGGEYF
TGTGCCAGCAGCCCCTACGGGGGGGAGTATTTT
>TRBJ2-1|NA|TRBV4-1|TRBD2
CASSQEGGASGRNEQFF
TGCGCCAGCAGCCAAGAAGGGGGAGCTAGCGGGAGGAATGAGCAGTTCTTC
>TRBJ2-5|few|TRBV28|TRBD2
CASTGLVYIQETQYF
TGTGCCAGCACCGGACTAGTTTACATCCAAGAGACCCAGTACTTC
>TRBJ2-1|few|TRBV7-2|NA
CASTKSGRTDEQFF
TGTGCCAGCACCAAAAGCGGTCGGACCGATGAGCAGTTCTTC
>TRBJ2-2|few|TRBV11-2|TRBD2
CASSLRWLAATGELFF
TGTGCCAGCAGCTTAAGGTGGCTAGCGGCCACCGGGGAGCTGTTTTTT
>TRBJ2-1|NA|TRBV19|TRBD2
CASVERDRYNEQFF
TGTGCCAGTGTAGAGCGGGACCGCTACAATGAGCAGTTCTTC
>TRBJ2-2|NA|TRBV5-4|TRBD2
CASSLLAAGTGELFF
TGTGCCAGCAGCTTGCTAGCAGCGGGGACCGGGGAGCTGTTTTTT
>TRBJ1-2|NA|TRBV10-3|NA
CAISDQNLGGYTF
TGTGCCATCAGTGACCAAAATCTGGGTGGCTACACCTTC
>TRBJ1-1|few|TRBV15|NA
CAVRPSRTPEAFF
TGTGCCGTACGACCTTCTCGAACTCCTGAAGCTTTCTTT
>TRBJ1-2|NA|TRBV29-1|TRBD1
CSVGGTEGGGYTF
TGCAGCGTTGGGGGGACAGAGGGCGGCGGCTACACCTTC
>TRBJ2-1|many|TRBV7-2|TRBD2
CASSLASSGGVYEQFF
TGTGCCAGCAGCTTAGCGTCTAGCGGGGGGGTCTATGAGCAGTTCTTC
>TRBJ2-3|many|TRBV12-3/TRBV12-4|NA
CASSLSPTPGTDTQYF
TGTGCCAGCAGTTTATCCCCCACCCCAGGCACAGATACGCAGTATTTT
>TRBJ2-4|NA|TRBV20-1|TRBD1
CSARTTQGVRGIQYF
TGCAGTGCTAGGACTACACAGGGGGTTAGAGGCATTCAGTACTTC
>TRBJ2-5|few|TRBV7-8|NA
CASSLGYSREETQYF
TGTGCCAGCAGCTTGGGTTACAGCCGTGAAGAGACCCAGTACTTC
>TRBJ2-3|few|TRBV12-3/TRBV12-4|NA
CASSPLRAGGTQYF
TGTGCCAGCAGTCCTTTACGCGCTGGGGGTACGCAGTATTTT
>TRBJ2-3|NA|TRBV6-8|TRBD2
CASGALVLAGVSDTQYF
TGTGCCAGCGGCGCCTTGGTTTTAGCGGGAGTTTCCGATACGCAGTATTTT
>TRBJ2-1|few|TRBV6-6|TRBD2
CASSYLAGGYEQFF
TGTGCCAGCAGTTACCTAGCGGGAGGTTATGAGCAGTTCTTC
>TRBJ2-3|NA|TRBV20-1|TRBD2
CSAKGLAGFLDTQYF
TGCAGTGCCAAGGGACTAGCGGGTTTTTTAGATACGCAGTATTTT
>TRBJ2-1|NA|TRBV28|NA
CAATGEEQFF
TGTGCCGCCACGGGTGAGGAGCAGTTCTTC
>TRBJ2-1|NA|TRBV6-2/TRBV6-3|TRBD2
CASRAGGPSNEQFF
TGTGCCAGCAGAGCGGGAGGGCCTTCCAATGAGCAGTTCTTC
>TRBJ2-2|NA|TRBV6-2/TRBV6-3|NA
CASSYEGDTGELFF
TGTGCCAGCAGTTACGAGGGTGACACCGGGGAGCTGTTTTTT
>TRBJ2-1|NA|TRBV6-2/TRBV6-3|TRBD1
CASSYRDRTRQFF
TGTGCCAGCAGTTATAGGGACAGGACCAGGCAGTTCTTC
>TRBJ2-3|few|TRBV6-8|NA
CASCPSVGTDTQYF
TGTGCCAGCTGTCCTAGCGTTGGGACAGATACGCAGTATTTT
>TRBJ1-1|many|TRBV7-2|NA
CASRTLPGQNTEAFF
TGTGCCAGCAGAACGCTGCCTGGGCAGAACACTGAAGCTTTCTTT
>TRBJ1-2|few|TRBV12-3/TRBV12-4|NA
CASSPAEVLGGYTF
TGTGCCAGCAGTCCGGCTGAGGTCTTAGGGGGCTACACCTTC
>TRBJ2-3|many|TRBV7-2|TRBD2
CASSLATATSGISTDTQYF
TGTGCCAGCAGCTTAGCGACCGCCACTAGCGGTATTAGCACAGATACGCAGTATTTT
>TRBJ1-1|few|TRBV5-1|TRBD1
CASSQTGNRYNTEAFF
TGCGCCAGCAGCCAGACAGGGAATCGGTACAACACTGAAGCTTTCTTT